This record covers a single TCR beta chain. This CDR3 contains 17 residues. In germline, CDR1 is SGDLS, CDR2 YYNGEE. The V gene end was trimmed by 0 bases and the J gene end by 0 bases; junction bases not matched to a gene: 3. The sample is drawn from a study of T cells in localized non-small cell lung cancer. Libraries were prepared by immunoSEQ multiplex PCR; TCRdb keeps only in-frame clonotypes and omits some of them. The sample consists of tens of thousands of clones, 85% to 90% of them appearing once. The sequenced sample was peripheral blood, obtained before any cancer treatment. The rearrangement links TRBV9 to TRBJ2-1; 10 bases align to TRBD2. The source is a woman aged 40-69 years with stage I lung adenocarcinoma. This CDR3 reads CASSVALAGYSYNEQFF. The DNA for the CDR3 is TGTGCCAGCAGCGTAGCACTAGCGGGGTACTCCTACAATGAGCAGTTCTTC.